This TCR beta chain was retrieved from a study of monozygotic twins with inflammatory bowel disease. Study-wide results and caveats: Fewer shared clonotypes with others were found in IBD patients than in healthy twins, especially with disease activity. Evidence did not back any single strong signal or clonotype linked to IBD.

The CDR3 loop spans 17 amino acids. Germline loops: CDR1 MGHRA, CDR2 YSYEKL. Concerning this clonotype itself: Its antigen is not known.

TCRdb re-called the 5' RACE reads; every CDR3 protein appears as one record, without DNA. The sample features some 200,000 distinct CDR3 sequences, with 1.5% to 2% in its top ten. The chain combines TRBV4-1 with TRBJ2-7; TCRdb lists TRBD2, though no DNA is available to test this call. The sequenced sample consisted of blood. The source of this sequence is a human donor with ulcerative colitis or Crohn's disease, or a healthy co-twin of an affected twin (not recorded which). The CDR3 is CASSLGTSGSIWYEQYF.